This entry lists 28 T cell receptor beta chains sequenced from one sample in a study of blood T cell repertoires in COVID-19. Measured with immunoSEQ multiplex PCR; TCRdb has only the in-frame clones, and not every one. The table records some 87,000 clones, approximately 91% of them present only once. Sequencing was performed on peripheral blood. The source of these receptors is a woman aged 65 to 85 with acute or convalescent COVID-19.

This clone was observed a single time. The V and J genes are TRBV2 and TRBJ1-2; 9 nucleotides align to TRBD1. Unmatched junction bases numbered 6, after V lost 6 bases and J lost 1 base. CDR1 and CDR2 (germline): SNHLY, FYNNEI. CDR3 length equals 15 residues. This CDR3 is CASRSGTGSNYGYTF. CDR3 bases: TGTGCCAGCAGGTCCGGGACAGGGAGTAACTATGGCTACACCTTC.

The chain couples TRBV5-1 to TRBJ2-1, with 12 bases lining up with TRBD2. The CDR3 has 16 residues. The J segment lost 12 bases and the V segment lost 3 bases, leaving 13 bases of the junction unmatched. The germline V gene encodes CDR1 SGHRS and CDR2 YFSETQ. The CDR3 DNA reads TGCGCCAGCAGCTCCCTTCTAGCGGGGGGGGCTAGTGCGCAGTTCTTC. It yields the protein CASSSLLAGGASAQFF.

This clone has just a few counts. This chain links TRBV5-1 with TRBJ2-1; a possible D gene is TRBD2 (6 bases). The CDR3 length is 15 residues. The germline V and J ends were trimmed by 1 base and 5 bases, with 13 bases remaining between them. CDR1 and CDR2 (germline): SGHRS, YFSETQ. CDR3 region: CASSLPLADNNEQFF. The CDR3 DNA follows: TGCGCCAGCAGCTTGCCGTTAGCGGACAACAATGAGCAGTTCTTC.

The chain employs TRBV19 and TRBJ1-2; a weak D match, TRBD1 (6 bases). CDR1 and CDR2 (germline): LNHDA, SQIVND (reference sequence). With 4 bases removed from V and 3 bases from J, the gap between germline ends came to 15 bases. This CDR3 has 15 residues. As DNA, the CDR3 is TGTGCCAGTAGTAACGCGGCAGGGGTAGACTATGGCTACACCTTC. Its protein product is CASSNAAGVDYGYTF.

The chain employs TRBV14 and TRBJ2-3, with a possible D match to TRBD1 (6 bases). The V gene lost 5 bases and the J gene lost 6 bases, with 24 bases spanning the gap. From germline, CDR1 is SGHDN and CDR2 FVKESK. CDR3 length: 17 amino acids. Here the CDR3 reads CASSEGTGISFTDTQYF. The CDR3 DNA reads TGTGCCAGCAGCGAGGGAACAGGGATTTCATTTACGGATACGCAGTATTTT.

The gene calls are TRBV7-2 and TRBJ1-5; unclear D gene. The germline CDR1 and CDR2 sequences are SGHTA and FQGNSA. The V gene lost 2 bases and the J gene lost 7 bases, with 15 bases spanning the gap. The CDR3 spans 15 residues. The CDR3 DNA is TGTGCCAGCAGCTTAAGGTCTCACTCAGGCCAGCCCCAGCATTTT. This gives the protein CASSLRSHSGQPQHF.

The chain links TRBV19 to TRBJ1-2; maybe TRBD1 (6 bases). Trimming left V 8 bases short and J 5 bases short, with 18 bases between. This CDR3 spans 14 amino acids. In germline, CDR1 is LNHDA, CDR2 SQIVND (reference sequence). The CDR3 DNA sequence: TGTGCCAGTGCTCCCCTATCAGGGGAATATGGCTACACCTTC. Amino acids: CASAPLSGEYGYTF.

V is TRBV6-2 or TRBV6-3 and J is TRBJ1-6; D is undetermined. Germline V gene lookup returns CDR1 MNHEY and CDR2 SVGEGT. Trimming shortened V by 6 bases and J by 6 bases, and 15 bases separated the two germline ends. The CDR3 is 15 amino acids. The CDR3 region is CASSFPGRSNSPLHF. For the CDR3, the DNA is TGTGCCAGCAGCTTCCCCGGGAGGAGTAATTCACCCCTCCACTTT.

The rearrangement uses TRBV19 and TRBJ1-2, with D possibly being TRBD1 (5 bases). Per the germline V gene, CDR1 is LNHDA and CDR2 is SQIVND (reference sequence). Trimming left V 6 bases short and J 0 bases short, with 11 bases between. The CDR3 extends over 14 amino acids. The CDR3 DNA sequence: TGTGCCAGTAGGGAACAGGCGGCTAACTATGGCTACACCTTC. Translation: CASREQAANYGYTF.

This clone was found once. V gene TRBV5-5 combines with J gene TRBJ2-1; 9 nucleotides match TRBD2. With 2 bases clipped from V and 4 bases from J, the junction kept 4 bases outside the gene matches. CDR1 SGHKS and CDR2 YYEKEE come from the germline V gene (reference sequence). The CDR3 contains 15 residues. The CDR3 nucleotides read TGTGCCAGCAGCTTTGCCCTAGCGGGGTACAATGAGCAGTTCTTC. Its translation is CASSFALAGYNEQFF.

This clone was counted between two and nine times. The V gene is TRBV7-4, the J gene TRBJ1-3, with D unclear. The CDR3 covers 15 residues. V gave up 5 bases and J gave up 2 bases, with 13 bases separating them. Germline V CDR1 and CDR2: SGHVT, SQSDAQ. The CDR3 reads CASSPLGSTGNTIYF. The CDR3 DNA reads as TGTGCCAGCAGCCCCCTCGGGAGTACTGGAAACACCATATATTTT. The whole variable domain, remainder taken from reference TRBV7-4 and TRBJ1-3, is GAGVSQSPRYKVAKRGRDVALRCDSISGHVTLYWYRQTLGQGSEVLTYSQSDAQRDKSGRPSGRFSAERPERSVSTLKIQRTEQGDSAVYLCASSPLGSTGNTIYFGEGSWLTVV.

This chain joins TRBV6-5 and TRBJ2-6, with D possibly matching TRBD1 (6 bases). The germline V gene has CDR1 MNHEY and CDR2 SVGAGI. This CDR3 spans 15 amino acids. V lost 6 bases and J lost 0, with 9 bases in between. Here the CDR3 reads CASRDSLSGANVLTF. CDR3 bases: TGTGCCAGCAGGGACAGCCTCTCTGGGGCCAACGTCCTGACTTTC.

The chain links TRBV28 to TRBJ1-2; perhaps TRBD1 as D (6 bases). Trimming cost V 5 bases and J 4 bases, with 17 bases left between them. Germline V lookup: CDR1 MDHEN, CDR2 SYDVKM. The CDR3 runs 15 residues. This chain's CDR3 is CASSGRGSAVYGYTF. In nucleotides, the CDR3 is TGTGCCAGCAGTGGCAGGGGCTCGGCGGTCTATGGCTACACCTTC.

The V call is TRBV6-5, the J call TRBJ1-2; D is uncertain. The ends were cut back, 2 bases at V and 3 bases at J, with 10 bases in the middle. In germline, CDR1 is MNHEY, CDR2 SVGAGI. CDR3 length: 14 amino acids. The CDR3 loop is CASSYGGRDYGYTF. CDR3 DNA sequence: TGTGCCAGCAGTTACGGAGGGCGTGACTATGGCTACACCTTC.

This chain connects TRBV19 to TRBJ1-5, with TRBD1 matching over 7 bases. This CDR3 has 15 residues. Per the germline V gene, CDR1 is LNHDA and CDR2 is SQIVND (reference sequence). The trim removed 4 bases at V and 1 base at J, leaving 4 bases unmatched. The CDR3 spells CASSRGQTSNQPQHF. In nucleotides, the CDR3 is TGTGCCAGTAGTAGGGGACAGACAAGCAATCAGCCCCAGCATTTT.

The chain combines TRBV2 with TRBJ1-5; unclear D gene. The germline CDR1 and CDR2 sequences are SNHLY and FYNNEI. The CDR3 is made up of 15 amino acids. V gave up 5 bases and J gave up 0 bases, with 11 bases separating them. CDR3 residues: CASSSTRDSNQPQHF. CDR3 coding DNA: TGTGCCAGCAGTTCAACCCGGGATAGCAATCAGCCCCAGCATTTT.

The rearrangement uses TRBV10-2 and TRBJ2-1, with 10 bases matching TRBD2. Germline CDR1 reads WSHSY; CDR2 reads SAAADI. This CDR3 spans 15 amino acids. The ends lost 3 bases at V and 6 bases at J; junction bases unmatched: 5. CDR3 DNA sequence: TGCGCCAGCAGTGACCGTCTAGCGGGAGTCAATGAGCAGTTCTTC. It encodes CASSDRLAGVNEQFF.

The chain has TRBV19 and TRBJ1-5; perhaps TRBD1 as D (6 bases). Trimming shortened V by 3 bases and J by 0 bases, and 9 bases separated the two germline ends. There are 15 residues in the CDR3. From germline, CDR1 is LNHDA and CDR2 SQIVND (reference sequence). The CDR3 sequence: CASSIPGDSNQPQHF. CDR3 DNA sequence: TGTGCCAGTAGTATCCCAGGGGATAGCAATCAGCCCCAGCATTTT.

This clone was observed a handful of times. The chain joins TRBV5-1 to TRBJ1-2, with 9 bases identical to TRBD1. The CDR3 contains 16 residues. CDR1 and CDR2 (germline): SGHRS, YFSETQ. V was pared by 4 bases and J by 7 bases, with 14 bases of the junction left unmatched. This chain's CDR3 is CASSQGDRAFAFGYTF. The CDR3 bases are TGCGCCAGCAGCCAGGGGGACAGGGCATTTGCTTTTGGCTACACCTTC.

This clone has just one count. The V call is TRBV11-2, the J call TRBJ1-1; D perhaps matches TRBD1 (6 bases). Germline V CDR1 and CDR2: SGHAT, FQNNGV. Trimming removed 0 bases at V and 4 bases at J, with 12 bases between. This CDR3 has 15 residues. The CDR3 here is CASSLDWTAFTEAFF. As DNA, the CDR3 is TGTGCCAGCAGCTTAGACTGGACAGCGTTCACTGAAGCTTTCTTT. Based on the CDR3 plus reference TRBV11-2 and TRBJ1-1, the full variable domain is EAGVAQSPRYKIIEKRQSVAFWCNPISGHATLYWYQQILGQGPKLLIQFQNNGVVDDSQLPKDRFSAERLKGVDSTLKIQPAKLEDSAVYLCASSLDWTAFTEAFFGQGTRLTVV.

The V gene is TRBV28, the J gene TRBJ1-4; 7 positions agree with TRBD1. Looked up from germline, CDR1 is MDHEN and CDR2 is SYDVKM. V gave up 1 base and J gave up 4 bases; unmatched junction bases: 9. This CDR3 comprises 17 residues. The CDR3 loop is CASSLYRQGGVNEKLFF. The CDR3 DNA sequence: TGTGCCAGCAGTTTATATAGACAGGGTGGAGTTAATGAAAAACTGTTTTTT.

The chain recombines TRBV12-3 or TRBV12-4 with TRBJ2-5; D uncertain. The length of the CDR3 is 13 residues. Trimming took 1 base from V and 5 from J, leaving 8 bases between them. This CDR3 is CASSLGSRETQYF. CDR3 in DNA: TGTGCCAGCAGTTTAGGATCTCGGGAGACCCAGTACTTC.

This clone was observed a handful of times. V and J are TRBV28 and TRBJ1-2, with TRBD1 matching 7 bases. Germline V lookup: CDR1 MDHEN, CDR2 SYDVKM. This CDR3 is 16 amino acids long. The V and J ends lost 4 bases and 4 bases, in that order; junction bases with no gene match: 12. The CDR3 coding sequence is TGTGCCAGCAGTTATAGTGTTCGGGGACAGATCTATGGCTACACCTTC. Its translation: CASSYSVRGQIYGYTF.

The J gene is TRBJ2-5, the V gene TRBV3-1 (or the pseudogene TRBV3-2); TRBD2 agrees at 8 bases. Germline lookup yields CDR1 LGHDT and CDR2 YNNKEL (reference sequence). V dropped 4 bases and J dropped 4; count of bases not matched to a gene: 5. The CDR3 has 14 residues. The CDR3 DNA sequence: TGTGCCAGCAGCCTCCTCAGCGGGGGAGAGACCCAGTACTTC. Protein sequence: CASSLLSGGETQYF.

This sequence joins TRBV19 and TRBJ2-4, with 10 nucleotides matching TRBD1. This CDR3 is built from 15 residues. J was trimmed by 7 bases and V by 3 bases; bases with no gene match: 6. Germline V gene lookup returns CDR1 LNHDA and CDR2 SQIVND (reference sequence). As DNA, the CDR3 is TGTGCCAGTAGTATGACCGGGACAGGGGTGAACATTCAGTACTTC. It is translated as CASSMTGTGVNIQYF.

The gene calls are TRBV28 and TRBJ1-4; D is unresolved. This CDR3 is 12 amino acids long. V was clipped by 1 base and J by 7 bases, with 4 bases between them. The V gene's germline CDR1 is MDHEN and CDR2 SYDVKM. The CDR3 protein is CASSLLAEKLFF. CDR3 bases: TGTGCCAGCAGTTTATTGGCTGAAAAACTGTTTTTT.

The gene calls are TRBV28 and TRBJ1-5; D is unclear. The length of the CDR3 is 13 residues. V lost 6 bases and J lost 0, with 6 bases in between. Looked up from germline, CDR1 is MDHEN and CDR2 is SYDVKM. For the CDR3, the DNA is TGTGCCAGCAGCCCTTATAGCAATCAGCCCCAGCATTTT. Amino acid sequence: CASSPYSNQPQHF.

The chain is built from TRBV9 and TRBJ2-2, with 7 bases identical to TRBD1. Trimming removed 3 bases from V and 5 bases from J; junction bases left unmatched: 7. CDR1 SGDLS and CDR2 YYNGEE come from the germline V gene. The CDR3 spans 15 residues. As DNA, the CDR3 is TGTGCCAGCAGCGCGGGATTACAGGGGACCGGGGAGCTGTTTTTT. Protein product: CASSAGLQGTGELFF.